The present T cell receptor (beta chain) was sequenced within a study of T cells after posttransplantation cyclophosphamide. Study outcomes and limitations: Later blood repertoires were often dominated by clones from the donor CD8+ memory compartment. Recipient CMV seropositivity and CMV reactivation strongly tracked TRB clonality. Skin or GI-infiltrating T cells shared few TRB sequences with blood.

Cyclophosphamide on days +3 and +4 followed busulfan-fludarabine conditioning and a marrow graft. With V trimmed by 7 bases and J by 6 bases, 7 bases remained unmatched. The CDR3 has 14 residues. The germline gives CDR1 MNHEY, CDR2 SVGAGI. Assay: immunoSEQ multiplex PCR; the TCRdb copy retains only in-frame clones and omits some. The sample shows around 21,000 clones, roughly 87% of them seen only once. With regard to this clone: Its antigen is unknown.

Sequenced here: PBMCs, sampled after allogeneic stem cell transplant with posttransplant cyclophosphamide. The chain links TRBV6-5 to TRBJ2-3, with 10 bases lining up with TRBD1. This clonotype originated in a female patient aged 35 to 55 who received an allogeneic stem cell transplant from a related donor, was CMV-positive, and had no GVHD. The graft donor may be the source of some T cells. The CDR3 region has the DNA TGTGCCAGCACAACCCGGGACAGGGGCGATACGCAGTATTTT. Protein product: CASTTRDRGDTQYF.